This T cell receptor beta chain was profiled in a study of T cells in localized non-small cell lung cancer. General study findings and limits: Sequence data derive from only one tumor region, so heterogeneity remains possible. Uninvolved adjacent lung showed higher T cell clonality than tumor.

The CDR3 extends over 15 amino acids. The trim removed 5 bases at V and 4 bases at J, leaving 2 bases unmatched. The germline V gene has CDR1 SEHNR and CDR2 FQNEAQ (reference sequence). Some clones are missing from TCRdb's copy, which holds only in-frame ones; the method was immunoSEQ multiplex PCR. This sample has about 77,000 clones; approximately 90% occur once, and the top ten carry 20% to 25%. The count of this clone is one. What it binds is unknown. The receptor was derived from a woman between 40 and 69 years old with stage I squamous cell lung carcinoma. Material: peripheral blood, obtained before any cancer treatment. This sequence joins TRBV7-9 and TRBJ2-1; 13 bases are a match to TRBD2. The CDR3 DNA follows: TGTGCCAGCAGCCCACTAGCGGGGGGGTACAATGAGCAGTTCTTC. Translated: CASSPLAGGYNEQFF. Full variable domain (outside the CDR3, taken from reference TRBV7-9 and TRBJ2-1): DTGVSQNPRHKITKRGQNVTFRCDPISEHNRLYWYRQTLGQGPEFLTYFQNEAQLEKSRLLSDRFSAERPKGSFSTLEIQRTEQGDSAMYLCASSPLAGGYNEQFFGPGTRLTVL.